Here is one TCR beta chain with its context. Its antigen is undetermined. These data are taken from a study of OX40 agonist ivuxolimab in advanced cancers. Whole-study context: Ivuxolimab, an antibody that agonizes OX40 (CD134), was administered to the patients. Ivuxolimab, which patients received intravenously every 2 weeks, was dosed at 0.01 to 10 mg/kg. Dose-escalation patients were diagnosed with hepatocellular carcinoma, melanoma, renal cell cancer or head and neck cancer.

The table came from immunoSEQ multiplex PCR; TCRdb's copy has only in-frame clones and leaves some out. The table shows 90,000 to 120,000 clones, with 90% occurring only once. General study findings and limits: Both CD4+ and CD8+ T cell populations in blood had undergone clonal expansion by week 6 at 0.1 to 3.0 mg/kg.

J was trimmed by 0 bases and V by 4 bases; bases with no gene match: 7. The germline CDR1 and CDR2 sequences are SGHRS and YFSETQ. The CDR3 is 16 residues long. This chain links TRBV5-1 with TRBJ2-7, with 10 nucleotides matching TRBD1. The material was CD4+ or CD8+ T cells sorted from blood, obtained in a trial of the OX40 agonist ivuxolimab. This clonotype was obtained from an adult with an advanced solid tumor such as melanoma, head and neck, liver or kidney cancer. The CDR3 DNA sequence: TGCGCCAGCAGCCCTCGGGGACAGGGGTCCTCCTACGAGCAGTACTTC. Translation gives CASSPRGQGSSYEQYF.